This T cell receptor beta chain was sequenced for a study of blood T cells in healthy people across ages. The CDR3 runs 12 residues. Trimming removed 2 bases from V and 3 bases from J, with 5 bases in between. Germline V gives CDR1 WSHSY, CDR2 SAAADI. This clonotype was recorded at least ten times. A second roughly 6 to 12 cycle PCR used barcoded and J-beta primers. TCRdb recomputed calls from the 5' RACE reads with MiXCR, one row per CDR3 protein. The data contain about 1.7 million distinct CDR3 sequences, about 28% of them seen just once; the ten biggest clones take up roughly 8%. The J gene is TRBJ2-7, the V gene TRBV10-2; no definite D call. The sequencing input was blood. The clonotype was recovered from a woman aged 25-40 years in good health. The CDR3 is CASSEDVYEQYF. CDR3 nucleotide sequence: TGCGCCAGCAGTGAGGACGTCTACGAGCAGTACTTC.